The 11 T cell receptor beta chains listed next were all sequenced from one sample in a study of regulatory T cells in long-lasting Graves disease. Combining iRepertoire HTBI primers with Arm-PCR of CDR3 regions, the authors built TCR beta libraries. Using its own MiXCR run on the multiplex PCR reads, TCRdb lists one record per CDR3 protein. The sample has 300,000 to 400,000 distinct CDR3 sequences, 15% to 19% seen once. Time point noted: newly diagnosed GD, antithyroid drugs for less than 3 months. TCR sequences were obtained from RNA taken from PBMCs. Sequenced here: peripheral blood mononuclear cells (PBMCs), sampled at new diagnosis, from a patient treated with antithyroid drugs. The receptors come from a female donor with Graves disease.

This sequence joins TRBV6-2 or TRBV6-3 and TRBJ1-5, with a tentative D call TRBD1 (5 bases). The CDR3 is made up of 14 amino acids. Trimming cost V 4 bases and J 6 bases, with 13 bases left between them. CDR1 and CDR2 from the germline V gene are MNHEY and SVGEGT. The CDR3 DNA reads as TGTGCCAGCAGTTGGGGGGAAAAAGGTCAGCCCCAGCATTTT. Its protein is CASSWGEKGQPQHF.

This clonotype was seen at least ten times. The junction differs from germline at one of its ends, possibly a read error. Written as DNA, the CDR3 is TGTGCCAGCAGCTTAGATCGCTACAATGAGCGGTTCTTC. This gives the protein CASSLDRYNERFF. V and J are TRBV7-2 and TRBJ2-1; D remains unclear. This CDR3 spans 13 amino acids. In germline, CDR1 is SGHTA, CDR2 FQGNSA.

This rearrangement joins TRBV11-2 to TRBJ2-5; 9 bases map to TRBD2. V lost 1 base, J lost 0 bases, and 0 bases stayed unmatched. Germline CDR1 reads SGHAT; CDR2 reads FQNNGV. The CDR3 loop spans 15 amino acids. CDR3 DNA sequence: TGTGCCAGCAGCTTAGGGACTAGCGACCAAGAGACCCAGTACTTC. It translates to CASSLGTSDQETQYF. The complete variable domain, with remaining parts taken from reference TRBV11-2 and TRBJ2-5, reads EAGVAQSPRYKIIEKRQSVAFWCNPISGHATLYWYQQILGQGPKLLIQFQNNGVVDDSQLPKDRFSAERLKGVDSTLKIQPAKLEDSAVYLCASSLGTSDQETQYFGPGTRLLVL.

Many counts were recorded for this clonotype. The gene calls are TRBV5-6 and TRBJ2-1; 7 nucleotides match TRBD1. The CDR3 has 15 residues. Germline assignment: CDR1 SGHDT and CDR2 YYEEEE. The trim removed 0 bases at V and 3 bases at J, leaving 3 bases unmatched. The CDR3 is CASSLGDSDYNEQFF. Here the CDR3 DNA reads TGTGCCAGCAGCTTGGGGGACAGTGACTACAATGAGCAGTTCTTC.

The gene calls are TRBV4-1 and TRBJ2-2; D gene unclear. This CDR3 has 17 residues. The germline V gene encodes CDR1 MGHRA and CDR2 YSYEKL. V dropped 0 bases and J dropped 2 bases, with 13 bases sitting between them. CDR3 loop: CASSQDKRIDNTGELFF. The DNA for the CDR3 is TGCGCCAGCAGCCAAGATAAGAGGATCGATAACACCGGGGAGCTGTTTTTT.

Worth noting for this clonotype: With a much larger clone just one base away, this may be a read error. The V gene is TRBV13, the J gene TRBJ1-5, with TRBD1 identical over 10 bases. CDR3 length: 14 residues. Germline-derived CDR1 and CDR2 are PRHDT and FYEKMQ (reference sequence). Germline trimming cut 5 bases from V and 7 bases from J; bases unmatched to any gene: 5. Here the CDR3 DNA reads TGTGCCAGCAGCAAGACAGGGGGCGCACAGCCCCAGCATTTT. Protein product: CASSKTGGAQPQHF.

As concerns this clonotype: This may stem from a read error, because a much larger clone lies one nucleotide away. The chain employs TRBV2 and TRBJ1-5; the D gene is possibly TRBD1 (6 bases). Germline CDR1 and CDR2: SNHLY and FYNNEI. The ends were cut back, 8 bases at V and 3 bases at J, with 20 bases in the middle. There are 16 residues in the CDR3. The chain's CDR3 is CASSGGRTDFNQPQHF. CDR3 DNA: TGTGCCAGCTCGGGGGGCCGGACAGACTTCAATCAGCCCCAGCATTTT.

This clonotype has at least ten counts. The gene calls are TRBV12-3 or TRBV12-4 and TRBJ2-3; possibly TRBD1 or TRBD2 for D (5 bases each). The germline V and J ends were trimmed by 5 bases and 4 bases, with 13 bases remaining between them. The CDR3 extends over 14 amino acids. The CDR3 region has the DNA TGTGCCAGCAGTAGCCGGGACGGGGCAGATACGCAGTATTTT. This sequence encodes CASSSRDGADTQYF.

The table lists this clonotype with many counts. The J gene is TRBJ2-3, the V gene TRBV7-2; D call uncertain. This CDR3 has 13 amino acids. The V end was cut by 8 bases, the J end by 3 bases, with 12 bases between. Germline V gene lookup returns CDR1 SGHTA and CDR2 FQGNSA. This CDR3 is CASGTGETDTQYF. CDR3 DNA: TGTGCCAGCGGTACTGGGGAAACAGATACGCAGTATTTT.

This clonotype was detected ten times or more. V gene TRBV5-6 combines with J gene TRBJ1-2; no clear D. Trimming removed 6 bases from V and 0 bases from J, with 15 bases in between. The V gene's germline CDR1 is SGHDT and CDR2 YYEEEE. The CDR3 runs to 15 residues. The CDR3 spells CASTHGRISNYGYTF. Written as DNA, the CDR3 is TGTGCCAGCACCCACGGACGGATATCTAACTATGGCTACACCTTC. Looking up the rest from reference TRBV5-6 and TRBJ1-2 gives the full variable domain: DAGVTQSPTHLIKTRGQQVTLRCSPKSGHDTVSWYQQALGQGPQFIFQYYEEEERQRGNFPDRFSGHQFPNYSSELNVNALLLGDSALYLCASTHGRISNYGYTFGSGTRLTVV.

The V and J genes are TRBV14 and TRBJ2-7; 9 bases are shared with TRBD1. Germline V gene sequence: CDR1 SGHDN, CDR2 FVKESK. This CDR3 region has 15 residues. J was trimmed by 4 bases and V by 2 bases; bases with no gene match: 6. This chain's CDR3 is CASSQYRQGVYEQYF. In nucleotides, the CDR3 is TGTGCCAGCAGCCAATATAGACAGGGGGTATACGAGCAGTACTTC.